Following are 20 T cell receptor beta chains from one sample sequenced in a study of a mutant IDH1 vaccine in newly diagnosed glioma. No cognate antigen is known for these TCRs. TCRdb keeps only in-frame clones here, not all; method: immunoSEQ multiplex PCR. The data show around 53,000 clones, with under 85% seen just once and about 7% held by the top ten. Regarding time point: week 35, safety follow-up. Topical imiquimod accompanied each vaccine dose, which consisted of 300 ug of mutant IDH1 20-mer peptide. The sequencing used PBMCs, collected from a glioma patient whose treatment included an IDH1 peptide vaccine. Every receptor here comes from a man between 35 and 55 years old with glioma.

This clone was detected only a few times. The V call is TRBV9, the J call TRBJ2-7, with 8 bases identical to TRBD2. Germline lookup yields CDR1 SGDLS and CDR2 YYNGEE. The CDR3 has 14 amino acids. After removal of 0 bases from V and 2 bases from J, the junction contained 1 base not matched to a gene. DNA for the CDR3: TGTGCCAGCAGCGTAGCGGGGGGGACCTACGAGCAGTACTTC. Translation: CASSVAGGTYEQYF.

The rearrangement joins TRBV7-2 to TRBJ2-5; D is perhaps TRBD2 (6 bases). The CDR3 is 15 residues long. V lost 5 bases to trimming and J lost 3 bases, with 16 bases between them. Germline V CDR1 and CDR2: SGHTA, FQGNSA. The DNA of the CDR3 is TGTGCCAGCAGCCGCGGGGAAATCAGAGAAGAGACCCAGTACTTC. Amino acid sequence: CASSRGEIREETQYF.

This chain connects TRBV6-6 to TRBJ1-2; D unresolved. The CDR3 sequence is 11 residues long. Germline loops: CDR1 MNHNY, CDR2 SVGAGI (reference sequence). The CDR3 loop reads CVMSGFYGYTF. The CDR3 nucleotides are TGTGTTATGTCGGGTTTCTATGGCTACACCTTC.

The genes are TRBV13 and TRBJ2-2; D is perhaps TRBD1 (6 bases). With 5 bases removed from V and 4 bases from J, the gap between germline ends came to 14 bases. Per germline, CDR1 PRHDT and CDR2 FYEKMQ (reference sequence). CDR3 length: 15 residues. The CDR3 bases are TGTGCCAGCAGCCCGTATACCAGGGGCACCGGGGAGCTGTTTTTT. Amino acids: CASSPYTRGTGELFF.

As concerns this clone: Germline is not matched at one junction end, which may reflect a read error. The chain combines TRBV7-7 with TRBJ2-5; 8 bases line up with TRBD2. In germline, CDR1 is SSHAT, CDR2 FNYEAQ (reference sequence). The CDR3 is 16 residues long. The CDR3 protein is CASSLAAGGRQETQYF. Written as DNA, the CDR3 is TGTGCTAGCAGCTTAGCTGCGGGGGGACGCCAAGAGACCCAGTACTTC.

The J gene is TRBJ2-5, the V gene TRBV7-9, with D uncertain. V shed 8 bases and J shed 5 bases, with 6 bases lying between them. The length of the CDR3 is 10 residues. Germline V gene lookup returns CDR1 SEHNR and CDR2 FQNEAQ (reference sequence). The CDR3 nucleotides read TGTGCCAGCGCTCGGGAGACCCAGTACTTC. It is translated as CASARETQYF.

The V gene is TRBV4-1, the J gene TRBJ1-3, with 9 bases lining up with TRBD1. The CDR3 length is 17 residues. Trimming removed 2 bases from V and 7 bases from J; junction bases left unmatched: 12. Germline V lookup: CDR1 MGHRA, CDR2 YSYEKL. DNA for the CDR3: TGCGCCAGCAGCCAAACACCGGGACAGGGTTCGAGGAACACCATATATTTT. Amino acids: CASSQTPGQGSRNTIYF.

The rearrangement links TRBV6-6 to TRBJ1-5; 9 bases fit TRBD1. The CDR3 spans 15 residues. Germline CDR1 reads MNHNY; CDR2 reads SVGAGI (reference sequence). The V gene end was trimmed by 4 bases and the J gene end by 0 bases; junction bases not matched to a gene: 1. The CDR3 DNA reads TGTGCCAGCAGTTTACAGGGGGCTAGCAATCAGCCCCAGCATTTT. Protein product: CASSLQGASNQPQHF.

The chain recombines TRBV6-1 with TRBJ2-1; D not certain. The V and J ends lost 7 bases and 8 bases respectively, with 9 bases between them. This CDR3 contains 11 residues. Germline V CDR1 and CDR2: MNHNS, SASEGT. The chain's CDR3 is CASTNYYEQFF. CDR3 in DNA: TGTGCCAGCACAAACTATTATGAGCAGTTCTTC.

V is TRBV5-1 and J is TRBJ2-1; perhaps TRBD2 as D (7 bases). Germline assignment: CDR1 SGHRS and CDR2 YFSETQ. This CDR3 is built from 13 residues. V lost 2 bases and J 6 bases, leaving 9 bases between the germline ends. The CDR3: CASSFGGPNEQFF. The CDR3 nucleotides are TGCGCCAGCAGCTTCGGGGGGCCCAATGAGCAGTTCTTC.

V usage is TRBV14 and J usage is TRBJ1-1, with D possibly matching TRBD1 (5 bases). Germline CDR1 SGHDN, CDR2 FVKESK. Trimming removed 2 bases from V and 6 bases from J, with 13 bases in between. CDR3 length: 14 amino acids. The CDR3 loop is CASSQSRGKAEAFF. Here the CDR3 DNA reads TGTGCCAGCAGCCAATCCCGGGGGAAGGCTGAAGCTTTCTTT.

This clone was found a few times. This chain joins TRBV7-3 and TRBJ2-3; the D is unclear. Looked up from germline, CDR1 is SGHTA and CDR2 is FQGTGA. This CDR3 region has 13 residues. Trimming stripped 2 bases from V and 2 bases from J, with 5 bases between. The CDR3 here is CASSLVITDTQYF. CDR3 sequence (DNA): TGTGCCAGCAGCTTAGTCATCACAGATACGCAGTATTTT.

The rearrangement joins TRBV5-1 to TRBJ1-5; D perhaps matches TRBD1 (6 bases). CDR1 SGHRS and CDR2 YFSETQ come from the germline V gene. V was cut by 0 bases and J by 2 bases, with 15 bases left in between. The CDR3 covers 17 residues. The CDR3 protein is CASSLGDIGRGNQPQHF. DNA for the CDR3: TGCGCCAGCAGCTTGGGGGACATTGGTAGGGGCAATCAGCCCCAGCATTTT.

This chain links TRBV5-1 with TRBJ2-7, with D perhaps TRBD2 (6 bases). Germline loops: CDR1 SGHRS, CDR2 YFSETQ. V was shortened by 4 bases and J by 3 bases, with 14 bases between the two germline ends. The CDR3 spans 14 residues. CDR3 sequence reads: CASSHWTEGYEQYF. As DNA, the CDR3 is TGCGCCAGCAGCCACTGGACGGAGGGCTACGAGCAGTACTTC.

The V call is TRBV19, the J call TRBJ1-4, with a weak D call TRBD1 (5 bases). The V end lost 4 bases, the J end lost 3 bases, and 15 bases lay between the germline ends. Germline V CDR1 and CDR2: LNHDA, SQIVND (reference sequence). The CDR3 is 16 residues long. The CDR3 region has the DNA TGTGCCAGTAGTAACCGCGTCAGGGCCCCTAATGAAAAACTGTTTTTT. Encoded protein: CASSNRVRAPNEKLFF.

This chain links TRBV5-1 with TRBJ1-5, with D perhaps matching TRBD1 (5 bases). Trimming took off 0 bases at V and 4 bases at J, with 11 bases between the two ends. The CDR3 spans 15 residues. The V gene's germline CDR1 is SGHRS and CDR2 YFSETQ. This CDR3 reads CASSLGDLPNQPQHF. The CDR3 DNA reads as TGCGCCAGCAGCTTGGGGGACCTTCCTAATCAGCCCCAGCATTTT.

The chain has TRBV7-8 and TRBJ1-2, with D tentatively TRBD1 (5 bases). The CDR3 contains 15 residues. Germline CDR1 and CDR2: SGHVS and FQNEAQ. V shed 5 bases and J shed 0 bases, with 13 bases lying between them. CDR3 amino acids: CASSPGGVTNYGYTF. The CDR3 DNA is TGTGCCAGCAGCCCCGGGGGGGTTACTAACTATGGCTACACCTTC.

This clone was observed once. The chain couples TRBV9 to TRBJ2-1; 9 bases map to TRBD2. The CDR3 contains 18 residues. Per germline, CDR1 SGDLS and CDR2 YYNGEE. V was clipped by 0 bases and J by 4 bases; unmatched bases: 11. The CDR3 loop is CASSVVSTSGAPYNEQFF. CDR3 bases: TGTGCCAGCAGCGTAGTGTCGACTAGCGGAGCTCCTTACAATGAGCAGTTCTTC.

V gene TRBV27 combines with J gene TRBJ2-7; no reliable D call. V was pared by 3 bases and J by 1 base, with 7 bases between. Looked up from germline, CDR1 is MNHEY and CDR2 is SMNVEV (reference sequence). The CDR3 length is 13 residues. DNA of the CDR3: TGTGCCAGCAGTTTTCGGGTATCCTACGAGCAGTACTTC. Residues: CASSFRVSYEQYF.

A few counts support this clone. The V gene is TRBV5-1, the J gene TRBJ2-5; D could derive from TRBD1 or TRBD2 (5 bases each). This CDR3 contains 16 residues. Germline CDR1 reads SGHRS; CDR2 reads YFSETQ. V lost 4 bases, J lost 2 bases, and 18 bases lay in between. The chain's CDR3 is CASSPVPGRPQETQYF. The CDR3 region has the DNA TGCGCCAGCAGCCCTGTCCCGGGACGGCCACAAGAGACCCAGTACTTC.